This TCR beta chain was found in a study of blood T cell repertoires in COVID-19. At the level of the study: The origin of the acute and convalescent COVID-19 samples was the United States, Italy and Spain. Nucleic acid was either cDNA or gDNA, and it came from T cells, B-cell-depleted T cells, or PBMCs.

V lost 6 bases to trimming and J lost 1 base; unmatched junction nucleotides: 9. Per the germline V gene, CDR1 is MNHNS and CDR2 is SASEGT. This CDR3 has 16 amino acids. Source study methods: For nucleated cells, counts were estimated from reference gene primer amplification. The data were produced by immunoSEQ multiplex PCR, yet TCRdb's version contains in-frame clones alone and is incomplete. The DNA was the basis for D and trimming; V, J and clone size are from that table. The sample holds approximately 360,000 clones, 90% seen once. The source material was peripheral blood. The sequence derives from a man younger than 35 with active or convalescent COVID-19. The V gene is TRBV6-1, the J gene TRBJ1-5, with 7 bases identical to TRBD1. CDR3 amino acids: CASSEQGLGSNQPQHF. In DNA form, the CDR3 reads TGTGCCAGCAGCGAACAGGGGCTGGGGAGCAATCAGCCCCAGCATTTT.